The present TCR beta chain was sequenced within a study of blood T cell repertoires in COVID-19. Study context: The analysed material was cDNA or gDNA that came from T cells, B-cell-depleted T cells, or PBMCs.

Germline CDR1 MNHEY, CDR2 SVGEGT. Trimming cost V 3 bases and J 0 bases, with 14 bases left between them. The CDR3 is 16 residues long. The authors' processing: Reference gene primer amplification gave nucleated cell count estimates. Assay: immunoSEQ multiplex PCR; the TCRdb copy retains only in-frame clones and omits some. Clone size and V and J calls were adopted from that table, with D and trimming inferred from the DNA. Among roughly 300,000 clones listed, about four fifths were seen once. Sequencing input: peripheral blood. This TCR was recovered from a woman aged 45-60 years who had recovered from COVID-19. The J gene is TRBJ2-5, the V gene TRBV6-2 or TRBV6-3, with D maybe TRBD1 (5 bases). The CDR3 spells CASSYLTTAYQETQYF. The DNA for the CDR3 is TGTGCCAGCAGTTATCTCACGACAGCGTACCAAGAGACCCAGTACTTC.